A single sample is the source of the 14 T cell receptor beta chains below, sequenced in a study of T cell clonality in common variable immunodeficiency. Sequenced by immunoSEQ multiplex PCR; TCRdb stores in-frame clones only, minus some. The record shows 25,000 to 35,000 clones for this sample, with no singletons present. Findings and caveats of the study: In common variable immunodeficiency, TCR beta chains reportedly carried fewer deletions and N-nucleotide insertions.

Antigens of these TCRs are unknown. Sequencing was carried out using peripheral blood mononuclear cells. The receptors originated from a human donor with common variable immunodeficiency.

This clone occurred a few times. From the germline J gene comes the end of the CDR3, since the read stops 3 residues before it. The J gene is TRBJ1-1, the V gene TRBV19; TRBD1 aligns across 8 bases. CDR1 is LNHDA and CDR2 is SQIVND in the germline V gene (reference sequence). After removal of 6 bases from V and 3 bases from J, the junction contained 9 bases not matched to a gene. The CDR3 has 15 amino acids. CDR3 bases read: TGTGCCAGTAGGGGAACAGGGGGGGAGTACACTGAA. This gives the protein CASRGTGGEYTE. The CDR3, in full, reads CASRGTGGEYTEAFF.

The sample holds a few counts of this clone. The read ends 3 residues before the CDR3 terminus; that terminus is restored from the germline J gene. The chain has TRBV6-2 or TRBV6-3 and TRBJ2-3, with D maybe TRBD2 (5 bases). The CDR3 has 12 residues. CDR1 MNHEY and CDR2 SVGEGT come from the germline V gene. Between the trimmed V and J ends, which lost 5 bases and 8 bases, there was a span of 11 bases. This CDR3 reads CASSLAKGTQYF. The sequenced part of the CDR3 DNA is TGTGCCAGCAGTCTAGCCAAGGGTACG.

This clone was observed a few times. The read finishes 3 residues shy of the CDR3 end, and the germline J gene is used to complete it. The J gene is TRBJ1-2, the V gene TRBV6-1; D possibly corresponds to TRBD1 (6 bases). Trimming left V 2 bases short and J 6 bases short, with 13 bases between. The CDR3 sequence is 14 residues long. From germline, CDR1 is MNHNS and CDR2 SASEGT. CDR3 bases read: TGTGCCAGCAGTGAACCAGGGGAAAGGAATGGC. Its translation is CASSEPGERNG. The full-length CDR3 reads as CASSEPGERNGYTF.

This clone appeared a few times. The CDR3 goes on 3 residues after the read ends, and that part is filled in from the germline J gene. This rearrangement joins TRBV6-2 or TRBV6-3 to TRBJ1-2; 8 nucleotides agree with TRBD1. The ends lost 2 bases at V and 4 bases at J; junction bases unmatched: 9. The CDR3 length is 16 residues. CDR1 is MNHEY, CDR2 SVGEGT, per germline. The CDR3 bases that were read are TGTGCCAGCAGTTACCCCGGACAGGGTTTATCCTATGGC. Encoded protein: CASSYPGQGLSYG. Given in full, the CDR3 is CASSYPGQGLSYGYTF.

As concerns this clone: The read is 3 residues too short to cover the CDR3 end, so that end is filled in from the germline J gene. The chain has TRBV19 and TRBJ2-3, with 9 bases matching TRBD1. V shed 3 bases and J 2 bases; nucleotides not matched to a gene: 6. This CDR3 is built from 16 residues. CDR1 LNHDA and CDR2 SQIVND come from the germline V gene (reference sequence). CDR3: CASSIMGDRATDTQYF. Incomplete CDR3 DNA: TGTGCCAGTAGTATTATGGGGGACAGGGCCACAGATACG.

This clone has at least ten counts. Read coverage stops 3 residues before the CDR3 terminus; the germline J gene supplies the remainder. The genes are TRBV7-2 and TRBJ2-7; perhaps TRBD2 as D (6 bases). The ends were cut back, 4 bases at V and 5 bases at J, with 15 bases in the middle. The CDR3 spans 14 residues. Per germline, CDR1 SGHTA and CDR2 FQGNSA. The sequenced part of the CDR3 DNA is TGTGCCAGCAGCTCGGCCATGCCGGGGGACGAG. Its protein product is CASSSAMPGDE. The whole CDR3 sequence reads CASSSAMPGDEQYF.

This clone was detected a few times. The read terminates 3 residues ahead of where the CDR3 ends, so the germline J gene completes it. The rearrangement links TRBV19 to TRBJ1-1, with TRBD1 as a possible D gene (6 bases). CDR3 size: 12 residues. Germline V gives CDR1 LNHDA, CDR2 SQIVND (reference sequence). Incomplete CDR3 DNA: TGTGCCAGTAGTATAAGGGGGAAGAGG. It codes for CASSIRGKR. The whole CDR3 sequence reads CASSIRGKRAFF.

This clone appeared a few times. The sequence runs out 3 residues before the end of the CDR3; the remainder is reconstructed from the germline J gene. The V gene is TRBV18, the J gene TRBJ1-4, with TRBD1 matching over 10 bases. Germline values: CDR1 KGHSH, CDR2 LQKENI. V gave up 6 bases and J gave up 7 bases; unmatched junction bases: 5. This CDR3 contains 14 residues. The CDR3 region is CASSDRGGREKLFF. The sequenced part of the CDR3 DNA is TGTGCCAGCTCGGACAGGGGGGGACGTGAAAAA.

A note on this clone: The CDR3 goes on 3 residues after the read ends, and that part is filled in from the germline J gene. This chain joins TRBV5-1 and TRBJ2-5, with D perhaps TRBD2 (6 bases). Trimming stripped 1 base from V and 4 bases from J, with 14 bases between. Germline CDR1 and CDR2: SGHRS and YFSETQ. The CDR3 is made up of 15 amino acids. The sequenced CDR3 bases are TGCGCCAGCAGCTTGAGCCTAGGGCGGGGAGAGACC. Residues: CASSLSLGRGET. The whole CDR3 sequence is CASSLSLGRGETQYF.

This clone was counted ten times or more. From the germline J gene comes the end of the CDR3, since the read stops 3 residues before it. This chain connects TRBV20-1 to TRBJ2-3; a possible D gene is TRBD2 (5 bases). The CDR3 spans 15 residues. Looked up from germline, CDR1 is DFQATT and CDR2 is SNEGSKA (reference sequence). V was pared by 1 base and J by 4 bases, with 15 bases between. Here the CDR3 reads CSARAQDFDSDTQYF. The DNA read from the CDR3 is TGCAGTGCTAGAGCTCAGGACTTCGATTCAGATACG.

To note about this clone: The read comes to an end 3 residues before the CDR3 does, leaving the germline J gene to fill in the end. The chain carries TRBV11-2 and TRBJ2-7; 10 bases map to TRBD1. Looked up from germline, CDR1 is SGHAT and CDR2 is FQNNGV. V lost 5 bases, J lost 4 bases, and 8 bases stayed unmatched. The CDR3 extends over 15 amino acids. CDR3 DNA, as far as it was read: TGTGCCAGCAGCGCGCATAGGGGACAGGGGTACGAG. This gives the protein CASSAHRGQGYE. The entire CDR3 is CASSAHRGQGYEQYF.

This clone has a handful of counts. The read comes to an end 3 residues before the CDR3 does, leaving the germline J gene to fill in the end. The chain carries TRBV7-6 and TRBJ2-5, with D unclear. The length of the CDR3 is 14 residues. Germline lookup yields CDR1 SGHVS and CDR2 FNYEAQ. Trimming took 4 bases from V and 5 from J, leaving 14 bases between them. The CDR3 bases that were read are TGTGCCAGCAGCTCCGTAGATCTTTCGGAGACC. Amino acids: CASSSVDLSET. The whole CDR3 reads CASSSVDLSETQYF.

The sample holds many counts of this clone. The observed sequence ends 3 residues before the CDR3 terminus, with the missing tail filled in from the germline J gene. In the same sample, other DNA sequences code for this CDR3. The chain is built from TRBV5-1 and TRBJ1-4; 8 nucleotides line up with TRBD1. The junction had 4 bases not matched to a gene; V was cut back by 2 bases and J by 7 bases. The germline gives CDR1 SGHRS, CDR2 YFSETQ. This CDR3 has 14 residues. CDR3 loop: CASSFGQGGEKLFF. The part of the CDR3 DNA that was read is TGCGCCAGCAGCTTTGGACAGGGAGGTGAAAAA.

This clone showed up many times. The CDR3 extends 3 residues past the end of the read, so its final part is completed from the germline J gene. The V gene is TRBV19, the J gene TRBJ1-4; TRBD1 is a possible D gene (5 bases). There are 13 residues in the CDR3. V lost 5 bases to trimming and J lost 4 bases, with 8 bases between them. CDR1 and CDR2 (germline): LNHDA, SQIVND (reference sequence). Incomplete CDR3 DNA: TGTGCCAGTAGTGAACAGGTTAATGAAAAA. Translated: CASSEQVNEK. The CDR3 in its entirety is CASSEQVNEKLFF.